This T cell receptor beta chain stems from a study of identical twins. This clonotype was found a few times. The antigen is unknown. CDR1 and CDR2 from the germline V gene are DFQATT and SNEGSKA (reference sequence). This CDR3 region has 13 residues. Trimming cost V 6 bases and J 5 bases; bases outside gene matches: 4. Each CDR3 protein gets one entry after TCRdb re-called the 5' RACE reads with MiXCR. The top ten hold around 0.5% of the sample, which has about 530,000 distinct CDR3 sequences, 20% to 25% seen once. The study's findings and limits: Reduced insertions were recorded for abundant cord blood beta clonotypes, with no such pattern in memory repertoires.

These data also featured in a second study, about yellow fever vaccine responses in identical twins. This second report adds: As reported, the vaccine T cell response of twins seemed partly convergent and partly personalized.

This receptor was identified in a woman under 30 in good health. The sample consisted of CD4+ T cells sorted from blood. The rearrangement uses TRBV20-1 and TRBJ2-2; the match to TRBD2 covers 9 bases. CDR3: CSALAGPTGELFF. The DNA for the CDR3 is TGCAGTGCCCTAGCGGGACCGACCGGGGAGCTGTTTTTT.